The source of this T cell receptor beta chain is a study of T cells in Graves' hyperthyroidism and ophthalmopathy. The investigators amplified TCR beta CDR3 regions from RNA transcripts. First-round RT-PCR with HTBI primers amplified the TCR CDR3 region. TCRdb called the multiplex PCR reads again in MiXCR, with one record for every CDR3 protein. The sample shows over 350,000 distinct CDR3 sequences, approximately 17% of them seen only once. This clonotype occurred many times. Its antigen is unidentified. General study points: A model built on 13 V-J features separated ophthalmopathy from stable hyperthyroidism. Among thyroid clonotypes expanded above 0.001, most also appeared in blood.

Diagnostic decisions used clinical symptoms, serum thyroxine and TRAb, thyroid ultrasound and orbital computed tomography. Between the trimmed V and J ends, which lost 5 bases and 4 bases, there was a span of 14 bases. This CDR3 contains 14 residues. Germline-derived CDR1 and CDR2 are MNHNS and SASEGT. The chain employs TRBV6-1 and TRBJ1-1; D is perhaps TRBD1 (5 bases). The sequence was collected from a man in his late teens or twenties with Graves' ophthalmopathy. The sequenced material came from blood. The CDR3 DNA is TGTGCCAGCAGTATGTCCGGGACGAGCACTGAAGCTTTCTTT. Residues: CASSMSGTSTEAFF.